This T cell receptor (beta chain) was sequenced for a study of T-cell memory formation after mild COVID-19. The table lists this clonotype with a few counts. The CDR3 is 15 amino acids. CDR1 and CDR2 from the germline V gene are SGDLS and YYNGEE. Trimming removed 2 bases from V and 8 bases from J; junction bases left unmatched: 8. 5'RACE with constant-segment primers yielded barcoded, UMI-tagged TCR alpha and TCR beta cDNA libraries. TCRdb passed the 5' RACE reads through MiXCR, listing each CDR3 protein once. The sample carries 85,000 to 130,000 distinct CDR3 sequences, approximately 12% recorded once.

This sequence originates from a man aged 18 to 30 who had mild COVID-19 (a few samples of this study predate the infection). Cell type and time point are not known. The chain uses TRBV9 and TRBJ2-1; 9 bases align to TRBD2. The sample taken for sequencing was PBMCs or a T cell subset sorted from them (not recorded which). CDR3 bases: TGTGCCAGCAGCGTTGGCGGGGGGGCGGTAGATGAGCAGTTCTTC. It specifies CASSVGGGAVDEQFF.